A single sample gave rise to the 16 T cell receptor beta chains below, sequenced in a study of T cells in Graves' hyperthyroidism and ophthalmopathy (dated by TCRdb to about 2019). Library preparation employed multiplex PCR. TCRdb records Illumina HiSeq 2000 as the sequencer. TCR beta CDR3 regions were amplified from RNA transcripts. The first round of RT-PCR for the TCR CDR3 was performed with the HTBI primer set and the Qiagen OneStep RT-PCR kit. The raw public data were reprocessed by TCRdb itself: fastp quality trimming at Q25, MiXCR clonotype calling, in-frame beta chains only. Rows with one shared CDR3 protein collapse into an entry with the most common genes and DNA. This sample holds a few hundred thousand distinct CDR3 sequences; more than 15% were observed only once. The ten largest clonotypes hold approximately 30% of the sample. Sequenced sample: blood. These receptors came from a woman in her late teens or twenties with Graves' hyperthyroidism that later progressed to Graves' ophthalmopathy.

This clonotype was counted a few times. The chain employs TRBV6-4 and TRBJ2-1, with no clear D. The CDR3 has 14 residues. Trimming removed 2 bases from V and 4 bases from J, with 9 bases in between. CDR1 is MRHNA, CDR2 SNTAGT, per germline. The CDR3 sequence: CASSDGNRYNEQFF. CDR3 DNA: TGTGCCAGCAGTGACGGAAACCGGTACAATGAGCAGTTCTTC.

This clonotype was observed many times. This chain links TRBV27 with TRBJ2-7; TRBD2 aligns across 11 bases. J lost 3 bases, V lost 3 bases, and 4 bases had no gene match. The CDR3 is 15 residues long. Germline CDR1 is MNHEY and CDR2 is SMNVEV (reference sequence). The CDR3 loop reads CASSLTGTSGYEQYF. CDR3 DNA sequence: TGTGCCAGCAGTTTGACCGGGACTAGCGGCTACGAGCAGTACTTC.

This clonotype appeared many times. V and J are TRBV27 and TRBJ1-5, with D uncertain. Looked up from germline, CDR1 is MNHEY and CDR2 is SMNVEV (reference sequence). The CDR3 loop spans 15 amino acids. V was pared by 5 bases and J by 0 bases, with 11 bases between. CDR3 coding DNA: TGTGCCAGCAGTATGACCGGTTATAGCAATCAGCCCCAGCATTTT. Amino acid sequence: CASSMTGYSNQPQHF.

This clonotype was seen ten or more times. The chain recombines TRBV13 with TRBJ2-3, with D unresolved. Germline loops: CDR1 PRHDT, CDR2 FYEKMQ (reference sequence). CDR3 length equals 13 residues. V was clipped by 0 bases and J by 4 bases, with 5 bases between them. For the CDR3, the DNA is TGTGCCAGCAGCTTAGGCTGGGCAGATACGCAGTATTTT. This encodes CASSLGWADTQYF.

The genes are TRBV6-2 or TRBV6-3 and TRBJ1-2; 7 nucleotides match TRBD1. From germline, CDR1 is MNHEY and CDR2 SVGEGT. J was trimmed by 5 bases and V by 2 bases; bases with no gene match: 11. The length of the CDR3 is 16 residues. The CDR3 loop is CASSYAFGTEIYGYTF. In nucleotides, the CDR3 is TGTGCCAGCAGTTACGCCTTCGGGACAGAGATATATGGCTACACCTTC.

V gene TRBV6-1 combines with J gene TRBJ2-7; TRBD2 is a possible D gene (5 bases). With 7 bases removed from V and 6 bases from J, the gap between germline ends came to 25 bases. The CDR3 covers 16 residues. Germline V CDR1 and CDR2: MNHNS, SASEGT. The CDR3 region is CASMIGRLHLEGEQYF. CDR3 bases: TGTGCCAGCATGATTGGGCGGCTTCACTTAGAGGGCGAGCAGTACTTC.

Ten or more counts support this clonotype. The chain joins TRBV7-2 to TRBJ1-4, with no clear D. Germline V gene lookup returns CDR1 SGHTA and CDR2 FQGNSA. The V gene lost 3 bases and the J gene lost 8 bases, with 22 bases spanning the gap. The CDR3 is made up of 17 amino acids. CDR3 DNA sequence: TGTGCCAGCAGCTTTGGCCCCTTCGGACTCCCGAGGGAAAAACTGTTTTTT. This gives the protein CASSFGPFGLPREKLFF.

The chain joins TRBV10-1 to TRBJ2-5; perhaps TRBD1 as D (6 bases). Germline values: CDR1 WNHNN, CDR2 SYGVQD (reference sequence). There are 17 residues in the CDR3. Trimming shortened V by 0 bases and J by 3 bases, and 17 bases separated the two germline ends. CDR3 in amino acids: CASSESPCMGAKETQYF. Written as DNA, the CDR3 is TGCGCCAGCAGTGAGTCCCCCTGCATGGGGGCCAAAGAGACCCAGTACTTC.

This clonotype was found many times. This chain links TRBV5-4 with TRBJ2-2; maybe TRBD2 (6 bases). Germline V gene data show CDR1 as SGHNT and CDR2 as YYREEE (reference sequence). V was pared by 1 base and J by 3 bases, with 10 bases between. The CDR3 spans 15 residues. The chain's CDR3 is CASSLRGIYTGELFF. In DNA, the CDR3 is TGTGCCAGCAGCTTGCGCGGGATTTACACCGGGGAGCTGTTTTTT.

This clonotype was observed at least ten times. The genes are TRBV5-1 and TRBJ2-7; no reliable D call. V was clipped by 0 bases and J by 3 bases, with 10 bases between them. This CDR3 comprises 14 residues. Germline V CDR1 and CDR2: SGHRS, YFSETQ. CDR3 in DNA: TGCGCCAGCAGCTTGGCTTCTAGAATCTACGAGCAGTACTTC. Translation: CASSLASRIYEQYF.

The sample holds a few counts of this clonotype. For the CDR3, the DNA is TGTGCCAGCAGTGGGGACTACTCCTACGAGCAGTACTTC. It specifies CASSGDYSYEQYF. This chain joins TRBV5-4 and TRBJ2-7; 7 nucleotides align to TRBD2. The CDR3 sequence is 13 residues long. Germline loops: CDR1 SGHNT, CDR2 YYREEE (reference sequence). The V and J ends lost 5 bases and 0 bases, in that order; junction bases with no gene match: 2.

The chain combines TRBV29-1 with TRBJ2-2; no reliable D call. This CDR3 contains 12 residues. V dropped 4 bases and J dropped 3 bases, with 6 bases sitting between them. Germline assignment: CDR1 SQVTM and CDR2 ANQGSEA. Written as DNA, the CDR3 is TGCAGCGTTGCTCAGTACACCGGGGAGCTGTTTTTT. Translated: CSVAQYTGELFF.

This clonotype has at least ten counts. J is TRBJ1-4 and V is TRBV24-1; 8 bases are shared with TRBD1. The CDR3 totals 14 residues. J lost 8 bases, V lost 5 bases, and 6 bases had no gene match. CDR1 is KGHDR, CDR2 SFDVKD, per germline. This chain's CDR3 is CATSGTGTGEKLFF. The CDR3 DNA sequence: TGTGCCACCAGTGGCACCGGGACAGGCGAAAAACTGTTTTTT.

This clonotype has a handful of counts. The V gene is TRBV30, the J gene TRBJ1-2; possibly TRBD1 for D (5 bases). The V and J ends lost 3 bases and 6 bases respectively, with 14 bases between them. The CDR3 sequence is 13 residues long. Germline V gene data show CDR1 as GTSNPN and CDR2 as SVGIG (reference sequence). CDR3 DNA sequence: TGTGCCTGGAGCCGCCCGGGGGGGGATGGCTACACCTTC. Residues: CAWSRPGGDGYTF.

The rearrangement links TRBV28 to TRBJ2-5, with 10 bases that match TRBD2. Germline CDR1 is MDHEN and CDR2 is SYDVKM. Trimming cost V 8 bases and J 3 bases; bases outside gene matches: 12. The CDR3 totals 16 residues. CDR3 in amino acids: CASGTSGIVGKETQYF. As DNA, the CDR3 is TGTGCCAGCGGCACTAGCGGGATAGTAGGGAAAGAGACCCAGTACTTC.

This clonotype was picked up a small number of times. This chain uses TRBV29-1 with TRBJ2-1; D might be TRBD2 (6 bases). The germline CDR1 and CDR2 sequences are SQVTM and ANQGSEA. The CDR3 contains 17 residues. The V end was cut by 2 bases, the J end by 2 bases, with 19 bases between. CDR3 in DNA: TGCAGCGTTGAAATCGAAGTTCACGGGAGCGCCTACAATGAGCAGTTCTTC. This gives the protein CSVEIEVHGSAYNEQFF.